The following is a TCR beta chain sequence with its context. The data were obtained in a study of blood T cell repertoires in COVID-19. Across the whole study: Nucleic acid was either cDNA or gDNA, and it came from T cells, B-cell-depleted T cells, or PBMCs.

As originally analysed: Amplification with reference gene primers provided the estimates of nucleated cell counts. The assay was immunoSEQ multiplex PCR, and TCRdb's table has in-frame clones only and misses some. D and trimming were read from the DNA, whereas the V and J calls and clone size are those reported in that table. The sample shows about 200,000 clones, around 90% of them seen only once. The CDR3 loop spans 15 amino acids. Germline V gene sequence: CDR1 LGHNA, CDR2 YSLEER. V lost 0 bases and J lost 6, with 12 bases in between. V is TRBV4-3 and J is TRBJ2-1, with D possibly TRBD2 on 5 matching bases. This clonotype was sampled from a man in his fifties or sixties who had recovered from COVID-19. The sequencing input was peripheral blood. CDR3 in amino acids: CASSQDSAAGNEQFF. CDR3 bases: TGCGCCAGCAGCCAAGACAGCGCGGCGGGCAATGAGCAGTTCTTC.